This T cell receptor beta chain is from a study of CD8+ T cells in alopecia areata. Turning to the study itself: The study gave tofacitinib for 6 to 18 months, then 6 months off drug. Study outcomes and limitations: Between patients, shared TCR sequences were less clear than in mice. This was possibly due in part to HLA diversity in the patient population.

Worth noting for this clone: The antigen remains undetermined.

The sequencing template was cDNA reverse transcribed from extracted RNA. Sequenced by immunoSEQ multiplex PCR; TCRdb stores in-frame clones only, minus some. The table lists about 160,000 clones, 45% to 60% of them singletons. Trimming removed 6 bases at V and 2 bases at J, with 11 bases between. This CDR3 spans 12 amino acids. Germline values: CDR1 SQVTM, CDR2 ANQGSEA. From alopecia areata patients, lesional scalp punch biopsies and peripheral blood were collected. This clonotype was sampled from a human donor with alopecia areata. The V and J genes are TRBV29-1 and TRBJ2-7, with a weak D call TRBD1 (6 bases). Specimen: CD4+ T cells sorted from blood. This CDR3 reads CSVAGQTYEQYF. Here the CDR3 DNA reads TGCAGCGTGGCAGGACAGACCTACGAGCAGTACTTC.